What follows describes a single T cell receptor beta chain. No antigen is known for it. This record belongs to a study of siplizumab effects on memory and regulatory T cells. Germline CDR1 is SGHAT and CDR2 is FQNNGV. The length of the CDR3 is 16 residues. Trimming pared 5 bases from V and 2 bases from J, leaving 17 bases between. Repertoires were generated with immunoSEQ multiplex PCR, while TCRdb's copy carries only in-frame clones and drops some. The sample has 65,000 to 90,000 clones; roughly 93% are singletons. Notes on the study in general: Proliferating siplizumab-culture Tregs lacked confirmation of suppressive function. Researchers could not give a naive or memory phenotype to roughly 80-95% of proliferating CD4+ or CD8+ clones.

The clonotype was recovered from a human donor in good health. The V call is TRBV11-2, the J call TRBJ2-3; the D gene is possibly TRBD1 (8 bases). Sequences were obtained from CD8+ T cells sorted from blood. CDR3 in amino acids: CASSTAGQDYTDTQYF. The DNA for the CDR3 is TGTGCCAGCAGCACAGCGGGACAGGACTACACAGATACGCAGTATTTT.